A single sample gave rise to the 7 T cell receptor beta chains below, sequenced in a study of control samples from healthy donors and cancer patients. The table came from immunoSEQ multiplex PCR; TCRdb's copy has only in-frame clones and leaves some out. Found here are roughly 90,000 clones, approximately 88% of them singletons; the top ten hold about 8.6%. The sample was PBMCs. Every receptor here comes from a woman between 45 and 60 years old with colorectal cancer.

The chain uses TRBV2 and TRBJ2-2; D remains ambiguous. CDR3 size: 15 residues. V lost 5 bases to trimming and J lost 0 bases, with 10 bases between them. Germline V gives CDR1 SNHLY, CDR2 FYNNEI. The DNA of the CDR3 is TGTGCCAGCAGTAGTAGAGGAACGAACACCGGGGAGCTGTTTTTT. Translated, it gives CASSSRGTNTGELFF.

The V call is TRBV28, the J call TRBJ1-5, with D possibly being TRBD1 (6 bases). The CDR3 covers 14 residues. Between the trimmed V and J ends, which lost 6 bases and 6 bases, there was a span of 15 bases. CDR1 is MDHEN and CDR2 is SYDVKM in the germline V gene. The CDR3 loop reads CASRREGVVQPQHF. The CDR3 DNA is TGTGCCAGCAGGCGGGAGGGGGTGGTTCAGCCCCAGCATTTT.

This sequence joins TRBV10-2 and TRBJ2-3; no definite D call. CDR3 length: 11 amino acids. From germline, CDR1 is WSHSY and CDR2 SAAADI. With 11 bases removed from V and 0 bases from J, the gap between germline ends came to 6 bases. The CDR3 DNA is TGCGCCGCCACCAGCACAGATACGCAGTATTTT. As protein: CAATSTDTQYF.

The chain carries TRBV5-1 and TRBJ2-2; D could derive from TRBD1 or TRBD2 (5 bases each). The CDR3 consists of 16 residues. V lost 1 base and J lost 0, with 10 bases in between. Germline CDR1 is SGHRS and CDR2 is YFSETQ. CDR3 sequence: CASSLTGLANTGELFF. CDR3 nucleotides: TGCGCCAGCAGCTTGACGGGGCTTGCGAACACCGGGGAGCTGTTTTTT.

V usage is TRBV5-8 and J usage is TRBJ1-2, with unresolved D. The germline CDR1 and CDR2 sequences are SGHTS and YDEGEE. Trimming shortened V by 1 base and J by 8 bases, and 12 bases separated the two germline ends. CDR3 length: 13 amino acids. As DNA, the CDR3 is TGTGCCAGCAGCTTGTGGACGTCGAGGGGCTACACCTTC. Translated: CASSLWTSRGYTF.

In its sample, this clone was seen a few times. This chain connects TRBV10-3 to TRBJ2-1, with a possible D match to TRBD1 (6 bases). The CDR3 extends over 12 amino acids. Germline V gives CDR1 ENHRY, CDR2 SYGVKD. Trimming removed 9 bases from V and 5 bases from J, with 11 bases in between. This CDR3 reads CAINKGDNEQFF. The CDR3, as DNA: TGTGCCATAAACAAGGGGGACAATGAGCAGTTCTTC.

This clone was seen a single time. The chain employs TRBV5-5 and TRBJ2-7; D is possibly TRBD1 (6 bases). The CDR3 covers 14 residues. The V and J ends lost 1 base and 4 bases respectively, with 12 bases between them. Germline values: CDR1 SGHKS, CDR2 YYEKEE (reference sequence). CDR3: CASSLSTGSYEQYV. The CDR3 region has the DNA TGTGCCAGCAGCTTGTCGACAGGTTCGTACGAGCAGTACGTC.